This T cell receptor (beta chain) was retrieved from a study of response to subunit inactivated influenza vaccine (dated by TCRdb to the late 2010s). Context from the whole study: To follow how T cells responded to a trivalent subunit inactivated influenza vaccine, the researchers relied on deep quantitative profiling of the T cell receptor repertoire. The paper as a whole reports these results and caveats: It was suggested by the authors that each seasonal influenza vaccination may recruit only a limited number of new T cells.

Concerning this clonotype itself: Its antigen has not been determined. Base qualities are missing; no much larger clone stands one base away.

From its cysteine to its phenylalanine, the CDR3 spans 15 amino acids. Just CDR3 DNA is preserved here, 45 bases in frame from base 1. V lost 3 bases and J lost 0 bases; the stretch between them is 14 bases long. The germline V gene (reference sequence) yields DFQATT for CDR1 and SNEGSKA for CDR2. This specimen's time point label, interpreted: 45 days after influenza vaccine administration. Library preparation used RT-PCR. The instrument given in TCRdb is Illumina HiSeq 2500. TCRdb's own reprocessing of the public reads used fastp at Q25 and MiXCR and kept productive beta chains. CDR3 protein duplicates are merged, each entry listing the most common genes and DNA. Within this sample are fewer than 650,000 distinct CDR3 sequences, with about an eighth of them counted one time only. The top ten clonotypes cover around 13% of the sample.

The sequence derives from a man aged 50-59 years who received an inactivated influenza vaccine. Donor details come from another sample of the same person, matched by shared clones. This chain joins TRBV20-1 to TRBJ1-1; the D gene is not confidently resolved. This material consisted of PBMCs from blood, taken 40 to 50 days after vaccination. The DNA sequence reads TGCAGTGCTAGCCGACCGGGGAGGATGAACACTGAAGCTTTCTTT. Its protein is CSASRPGRMNTEAFF.